This T cell receptor beta chain is from a study of T cells in localized non-small cell lung cancer. Study-wide points: As only one tumor region underwent sequencing, heterogeneity remains possible. Adjacent lung held a median 57 of the top 100 tumor clones. Adjacent uninvolved lung had the highest clonality, suggesting focused antigen responses.

Of note for this clone: The antigen is not known.

Here immunoSEQ multiplex PCR was the method, and the copy in TCRdb shows in-frame clones only, minus some. The data contain about 28,000 clones, about 80% of them singletons. This clonotype was obtained from a man aged 40-75 years with stage III lung adenocarcinoma. The sequences come from peripheral blood mononuclear cells, collected before any cancer treatment.

In nucleotides, the CDR3 is TGTGCCACCCGGGGCAGCGGGGGGAATTTCTATGGCTACACCTTC. It yields the protein CATRGSGGNFYGYTF. The chain joins TRBV7-9 to TRBJ1-2; a possible D gene is TRBD1 (5 bases). This CDR3 comprises 15 residues. V shed 10 bases and J shed 4 bases, with 22 bases lying between them. Looked up from germline, CDR1 is SEHNR and CDR2 is FQNEAQ (reference sequence).